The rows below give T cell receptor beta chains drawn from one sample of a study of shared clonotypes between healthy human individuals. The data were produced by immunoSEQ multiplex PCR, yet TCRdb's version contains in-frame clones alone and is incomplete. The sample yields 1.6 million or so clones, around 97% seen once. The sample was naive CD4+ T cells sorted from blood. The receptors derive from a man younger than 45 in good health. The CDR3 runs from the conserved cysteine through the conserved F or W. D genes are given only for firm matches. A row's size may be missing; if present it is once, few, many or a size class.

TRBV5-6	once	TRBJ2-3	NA	CASSPWERGTDTQYF	TGTGCCAGCAGCCCATGGGAAAGGGGCACAGATACGCAGTATTTT
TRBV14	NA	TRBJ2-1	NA	CASSQGGRGHYNEQFF	TGTGCCAGCAGCCAAGGAGGTCGGGGGCACTACAATGAGCAGTTCTTC
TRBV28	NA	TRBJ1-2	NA	CASSTNYGYTF	TGTGCCAGCAGTACTAACTATGGCTACACCTTC
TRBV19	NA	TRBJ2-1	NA	CASKVDGDKRSNEQFF	TGTGCCAGTAAGGTGGACGGGGACAAGAGGTCCAATGAGCAGTTCTTC
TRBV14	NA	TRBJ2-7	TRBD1	CASSPRTGATYEQYF	TGTGCCAGCAGCCCACGGACAGGGGCGACCTACGAGCAGTACTTC
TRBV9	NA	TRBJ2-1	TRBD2	CASSVGLAGGRGGEQFF	TGTGCCAGCAGCGTAGGACTAGCGGGAGGCCGAGGGGGTGAGCAGTTCTTC
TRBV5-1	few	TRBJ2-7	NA	CASSPRTDTNYEQYF	TGCGCCAGCAGCCCCCGGACAGATACTAATTACGAGCAGTACTTC
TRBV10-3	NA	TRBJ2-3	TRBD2	CAISESGAGAGTDTQYF	TGTGCCATCAGTGAGTCTGGAGCGGGAGCTGGAACAGATACGCAGTATTTT
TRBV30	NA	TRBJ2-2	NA	CAWSATVTGELFF	TGTGCCTGGAGTGCCACGGTCACCGGGGAGCTGTTTTTT
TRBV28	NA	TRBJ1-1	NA	CASSFSGGGRTEAFF	TGTGCCAGCAGTTTTTCCGGAGGGGGGAGAACTGAAGCTTTCTTT
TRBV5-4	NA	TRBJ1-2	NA	CASSLWGESYGYTF	TGTGCCAGCAGCTTGTGGGGAGAGAGCTATGGCTACACCTTC
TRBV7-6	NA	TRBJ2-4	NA	CASSFPGAKNIQYF	TGTGCCAGCAGCTTCCCTGGAGCCAAAAACATTCAGTACTTC
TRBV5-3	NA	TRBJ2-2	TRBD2	CARRKEKRGNTGELFF	TGTGCCAGAAGGAAAGAGAAGCGGGGGAACACCGGGGAGCTGTTTTTT
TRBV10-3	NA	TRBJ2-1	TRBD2	CAISSGSSYNEQFF	TGTGCCATCAGTAGCGGGAGCTCCTACAATGAGCAGTTCTTC
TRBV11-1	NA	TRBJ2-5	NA	CASSLGSPETQYF	TGTGCCAGCAGCTTAGGTAGCCCGGAGACCCAGTACTTC
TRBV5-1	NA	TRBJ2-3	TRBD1	CASKRQPRGHHTDTQYF	TGCGCCAGCAAACGGCAGCCCAGGGGGCATCACACAGATACGCAGTATTTT
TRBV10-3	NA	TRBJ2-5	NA	CAISEWQLQETQYF	TGTGCCATCAGTGAGTGGCAGTTACAAGAGACCCAGTACTTC
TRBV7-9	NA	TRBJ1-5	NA	CASSLGRGHQPQHF	TGTGCCAGCAGCTTAGGCAGGGGACATCAGCCCCAGCATTTT
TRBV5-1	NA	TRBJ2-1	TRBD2	CASSFGTSGDRQFF	TGCGCCAGCAGCTTTGGGACTAGCGGGGATCGGCAGTTCTTC
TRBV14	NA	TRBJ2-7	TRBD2	CASSRYTSGRDEQYF	TGTGCCAGCAGCCGTTATACTAGCGGGAGGGACGAGCAGTACTTC
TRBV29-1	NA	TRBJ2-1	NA	CSVEWVTGLGGEQFF	TGCAGCGTTGAGTGGGTGACAGGACTGGGGGGTGAGCAGTTCTTC
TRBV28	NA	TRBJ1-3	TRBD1	CASSFGGTGFSGNTIYF	TGTGCCAGCAGTTTCGGGGGGACAGGGTTCTCTGGAAACACCATATATTTT
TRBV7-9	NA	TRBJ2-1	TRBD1	CASSSGQSYNEQFF	TGTGCCAGCAGCTCGGGACAGTCCTACAATGAGCAGTTCTTC
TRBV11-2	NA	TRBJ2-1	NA	CASSPGGEQFF	TGTGCCAGCAGCCCTGGGGGGGAGCAGTTCTTC
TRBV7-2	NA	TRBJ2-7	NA	CASSPPVGEQYF	TGTGCCAGCAGCCCACCGGTGGGGGAGCAGTACTTC
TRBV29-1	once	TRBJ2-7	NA	CSVGRQGGPYEQYF	TGCAGCGTTGGTCGCCAGGGAGGCCCCTACGAGCAGTACTTC
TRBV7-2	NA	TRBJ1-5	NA	CASSLQGIQPQHF	TGTGCCAGCAGCTTGCAGGGGATTCAGCCCCAGCATTTT
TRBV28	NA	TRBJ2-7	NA	CATKQGGFGEQYF	TGTGCCACCAAACAGGGGGGGTTTGGGGAGCAGTACTTC
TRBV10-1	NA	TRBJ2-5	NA	CASSGIPGLGGETQYF	TGCGCCAGCAGTGGAATTCCAGGTTTAGGAGGGGAGACCCAGTACTTC
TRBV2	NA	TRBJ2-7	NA	CASSAAYEQYF	TGTGCCAGCAGTGCGGCCTACGAGCAGTACTTC
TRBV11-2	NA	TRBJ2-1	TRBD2	CASSFRGGTYNEQFF	TGTGCCAGCAGCTTTCGCGGGGGGACTTACAATGAGCAGTTCTTC
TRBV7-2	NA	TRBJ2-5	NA	CASSLRDQETQYF	TGTGCCAGCAGCTTAAGAGACCAAGAAACCCAGTACTTC
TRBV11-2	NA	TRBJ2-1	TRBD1	CASSLSGGRYNEQFF	TGTGCCAGCAGCTTATCAGGGGGTCGCTACAATGAGCAGTTCTTC
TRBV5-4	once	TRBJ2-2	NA	CASSLVLGRPNTGELFF	TGTGCCAGCAGCTTGGTTCTGGGACGCCCGAACACCGGGGAGCTGTTTTTT
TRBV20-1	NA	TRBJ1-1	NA	CSAPTAEAFF	TGCAGTGCACCGACGGCTGAAGCTTTCTTT
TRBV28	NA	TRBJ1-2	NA	CASSSTPGGHYGYTF	TGTGCCAGCAGTTCAACCCCTGGGGGGCACTATGGCTACACCTTC
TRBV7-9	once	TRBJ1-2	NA	CASSSTYGYTF	TGTGCCAGCAGTTCCACCTATGGCTACACCTTC
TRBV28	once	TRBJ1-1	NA	CASSLAQGLFNTEAFF	TGTGCCAGCAGTTTGGCGCAGGGTTTGTTTAACACTGAAGCTTTCTTT
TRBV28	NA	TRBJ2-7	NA	CASSLGVRGGAYEQYF	TGTGCCAGCAGTTTAGGAGTCCGGGGCGGGGCCTACGAGCAGTACTTC
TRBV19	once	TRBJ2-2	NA	CASSIGFHRVAGELFF	TGTGCCAGTAGTATAGGGTTTCACAGGGTGGCCGGGGAGCTGTTTTTT
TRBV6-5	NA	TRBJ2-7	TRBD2	CASSYSTSGSYEQYF	TGTGCCAGCAGTTACTCGACTAGCGGATCCTACGAGCAGTACTTC
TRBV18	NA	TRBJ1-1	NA	CASSPLDREAFF	TGTGCCAGCTCACCCCTAGACAGGGAAGCTTTCTTT
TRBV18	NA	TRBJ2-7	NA	CASSPGDYEQYF	TGTGCCAGCTCGCCGGGGGACTACGAGCAGTACTTC
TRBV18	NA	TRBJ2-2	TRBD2	CASSPNLAGPNTGELFF	TGTGCCAGCTCACCAAATCTAGCGGGACCGAACACCGGGGAGCTGTTTTTT
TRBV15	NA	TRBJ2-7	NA	CATSRKQGWASYEQYF	TGTGCCACCAGCAGGAAACAGGGATGGGCCTCCTACGAGCAGTACTTC
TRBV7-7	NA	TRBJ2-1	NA	CASSLTRGANNEQFF	TGTGCCAGCAGCTTAACCCGGGGGGCCAACAATGAGCAGTTCTTC
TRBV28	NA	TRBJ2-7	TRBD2	CASLTGGARVEQYF	TGTGCCTCACTAACCGGGGGGGCGCGTGTCGAGCAGTACTTC
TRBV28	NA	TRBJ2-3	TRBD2	CATREVSDTQYF	TGTGCCACACGGGAGGTTAGCGATACGCAGTATTTT
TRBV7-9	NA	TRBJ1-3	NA	CASRKNSGNTIYF	TGTGCCAGCAGGAAAAACTCTGGAAACACCATATATTTT
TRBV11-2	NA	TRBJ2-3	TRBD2	CASRAGGTDTQYF	TGTGCCAGCAGGGCGGGGGGCACAGATACGCAGTATTTT
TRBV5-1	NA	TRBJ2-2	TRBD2	CASSLGRLAGVRGELFF	TGCGCCAGCAGCTTGGGTCGACTAGCGGGTGTCCGCGGGGAGCTGTTTTTT
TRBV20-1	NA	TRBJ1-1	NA	CSANRVTEAFF	TGCAGTGCTAACAGGGTTACTGAAGCTTTCTTT
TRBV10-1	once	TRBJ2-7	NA	CASSRGHNGRDSYEQYF	TGCGCCAGCAGCCGAGGACATAACGGTAGGGACTCCTACGAGCAGTACTTC